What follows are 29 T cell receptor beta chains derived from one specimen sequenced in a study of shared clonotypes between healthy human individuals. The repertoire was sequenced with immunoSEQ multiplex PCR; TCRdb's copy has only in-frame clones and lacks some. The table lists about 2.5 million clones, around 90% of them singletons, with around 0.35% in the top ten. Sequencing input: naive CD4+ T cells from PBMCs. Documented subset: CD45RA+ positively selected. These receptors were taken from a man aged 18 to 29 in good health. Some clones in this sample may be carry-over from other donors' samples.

The CDR3 region has the DNA TGCGCCAGCAGCTCTCCCGGGACAGGGTTCGGGGAGCTGTTTTTT. Translation: CASSSPGTGFGELFF. The rearrangement joins TRBV5-1 to TRBJ2-2; 9 positions agree with TRBD1. This CDR3 is built from 15 residues. Germline V gene sequence: CDR1 SGHRS, CDR2 YFSETQ. V lost 3 bases to trimming and J lost 7 bases; unmatched junction nucleotides: 7.

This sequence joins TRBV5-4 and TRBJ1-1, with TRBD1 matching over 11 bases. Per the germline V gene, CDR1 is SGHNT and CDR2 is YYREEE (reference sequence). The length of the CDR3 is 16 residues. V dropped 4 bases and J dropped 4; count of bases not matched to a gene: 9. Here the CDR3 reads CASSQDRGRVGTEAFF. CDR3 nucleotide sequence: TGTGCCAGCAGCCAGGACAGGGGGCGCGTCGGCACTGAAGCTTTCTTT.

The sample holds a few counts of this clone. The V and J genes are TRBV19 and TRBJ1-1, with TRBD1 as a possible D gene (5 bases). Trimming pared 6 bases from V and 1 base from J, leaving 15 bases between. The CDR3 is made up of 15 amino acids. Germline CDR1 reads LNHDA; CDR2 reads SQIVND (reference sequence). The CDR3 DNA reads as TGTGCCAGTAGCCCTAGGGCAGGGCCGAACACTGAAGCTTTCTTT. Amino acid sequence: CASSPRAGPNTEAFF.

This chain's CDR3 is CASSLRGLVGHEQFF. As DNA, the CDR3 is TGTGCCAGCAGCTTAAGGGGACTAGTGGGCCATGAGCAGTTCTTC. The chain is built from TRBV7-3 and TRBJ2-1; 8 positions match TRBD2. CDR3 length equals 15 residues. Unmatched junction bases numbered 7, after V lost 1 base and J lost 8 bases. CDR1 SGHTA and CDR2 FQGTGA come from the germline V gene. Based on the CDR3 plus reference TRBV7-3 and TRBJ2-1, the full variable domain is GAGVSQTPSNKVTEKGKYVELRCDPISGHTALYWYRQSLGQGPEFLIYFQGTGAADDSGLPNDRFFAVRPEGSVSTLKIQRTERGDSAVYLCASSLRGLVGHEQFFGPGTRLTVL.

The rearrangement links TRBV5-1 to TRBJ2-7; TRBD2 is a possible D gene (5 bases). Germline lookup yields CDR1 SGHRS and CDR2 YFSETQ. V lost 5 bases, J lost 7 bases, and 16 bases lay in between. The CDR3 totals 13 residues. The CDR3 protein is CASRLGIGEEQYF. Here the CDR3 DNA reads TGCGCCAGCAGACTGGGCATCGGGGAGGAGCAGTACTTC. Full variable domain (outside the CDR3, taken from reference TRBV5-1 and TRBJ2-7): KAGVTQTPRYLIKTRGQQVTLSCSPISGHRSVSWYQQTPGQGLQFLFEYFSETQRNKGNFPGRFSGRQFSNSRSEMNVSTLELGDSALYLCASRLGIGEEQYFGPGTRLTVT.

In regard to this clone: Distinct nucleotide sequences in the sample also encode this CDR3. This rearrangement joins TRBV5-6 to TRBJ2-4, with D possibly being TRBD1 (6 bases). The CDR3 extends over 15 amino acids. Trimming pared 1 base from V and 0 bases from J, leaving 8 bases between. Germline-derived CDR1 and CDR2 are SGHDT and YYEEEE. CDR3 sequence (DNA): TGTGCCAGCAGCTTGCGACAGGTAGCCAAAAACATTCAGTACTTC. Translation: CASSLRQVAKNIQYF.

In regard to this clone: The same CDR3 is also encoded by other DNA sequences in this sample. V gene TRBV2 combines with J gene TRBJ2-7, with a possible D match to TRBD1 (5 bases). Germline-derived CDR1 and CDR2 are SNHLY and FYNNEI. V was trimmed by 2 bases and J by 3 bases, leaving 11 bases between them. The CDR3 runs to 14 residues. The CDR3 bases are TGTGCCAGCAGTGAACAAGGGGCCCGCTACGAGCAGTACTTC. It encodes CASSEQGARYEQYF.

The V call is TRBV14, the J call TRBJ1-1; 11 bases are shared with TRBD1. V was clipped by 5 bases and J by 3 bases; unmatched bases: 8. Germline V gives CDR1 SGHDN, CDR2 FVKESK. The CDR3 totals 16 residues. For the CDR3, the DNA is TGTGCCAGCAGCGAGGACAGGGGGCTAAGGGACACTGAAGCTTTCTTT. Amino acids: CASSEDRGLRDTEAFF.

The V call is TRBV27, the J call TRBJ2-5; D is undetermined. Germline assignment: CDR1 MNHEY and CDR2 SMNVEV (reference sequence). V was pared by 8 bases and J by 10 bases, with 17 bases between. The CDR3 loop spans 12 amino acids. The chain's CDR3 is CASLRRVVNQYF. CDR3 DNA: TGTGCCAGCCTCCGAAGGGTGGTGAACCAGTACTTC.

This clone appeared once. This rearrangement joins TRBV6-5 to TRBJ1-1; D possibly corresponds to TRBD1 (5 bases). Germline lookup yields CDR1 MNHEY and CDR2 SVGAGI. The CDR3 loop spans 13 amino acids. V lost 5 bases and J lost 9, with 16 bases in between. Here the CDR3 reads CASSTGSQLKAFF. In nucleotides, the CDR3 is TGTGCCAGCAGTACAGGCTCACAGTTGAAAGCTTTCTTT.

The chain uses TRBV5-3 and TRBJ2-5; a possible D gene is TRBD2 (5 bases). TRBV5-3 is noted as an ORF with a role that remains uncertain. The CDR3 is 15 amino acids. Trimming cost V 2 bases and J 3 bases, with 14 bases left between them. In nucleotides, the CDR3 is TGTGCCAGAAGCTTCGAGCGGAGAAGTAAAGAGACCCAGTACTTC. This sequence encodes CARSFERRSKETQYF.

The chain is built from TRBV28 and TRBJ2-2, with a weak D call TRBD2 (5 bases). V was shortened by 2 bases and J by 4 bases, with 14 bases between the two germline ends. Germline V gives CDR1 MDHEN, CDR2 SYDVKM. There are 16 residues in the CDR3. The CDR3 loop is CASSLRSPRGTGELFF. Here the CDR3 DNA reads TGTGCCAGCAGTTTACGTTCACCACGGGGCACCGGGGAGCTGTTTTTT. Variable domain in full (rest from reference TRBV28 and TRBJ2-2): DVKVTQSSRYLVKRTGEKVFLECVQDMDHENMFWYRQDPGLGLRLIYFSYDVKMKEKGDIPEGYSVSREKKERFSLILESASTNQTSMYLCASSLRSPRGTGELFFGEGSRLTVL.

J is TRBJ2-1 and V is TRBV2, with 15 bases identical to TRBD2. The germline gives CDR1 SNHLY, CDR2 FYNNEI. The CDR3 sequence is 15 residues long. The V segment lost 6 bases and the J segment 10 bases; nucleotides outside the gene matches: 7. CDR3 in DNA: TGTGCCAGCAGCCCCGACGGGACTAGCGGGAGGGAGCAGTTCTTC. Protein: CASSPDGTSGREQFF. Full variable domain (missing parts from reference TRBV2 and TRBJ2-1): EPEVTQTPSHQVTQMGQEVILRCVPISNHLYFYWYRQILGQKVEFLVSFYNNEISEKSEIFDDQFSVERPDGSNFTLKIRSTKLEDSAMYFCASSPDGTSGREQFFGPGTRLTVL.

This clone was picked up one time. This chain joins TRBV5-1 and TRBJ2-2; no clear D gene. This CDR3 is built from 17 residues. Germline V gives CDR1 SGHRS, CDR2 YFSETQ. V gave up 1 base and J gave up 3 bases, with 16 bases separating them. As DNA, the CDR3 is TGCGCCAGCAGCTTGTATTTCCGGAGCCAGGACACCGGGGAGCTGTTTTTT. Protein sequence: CASSLYFRSQDTGELFF.

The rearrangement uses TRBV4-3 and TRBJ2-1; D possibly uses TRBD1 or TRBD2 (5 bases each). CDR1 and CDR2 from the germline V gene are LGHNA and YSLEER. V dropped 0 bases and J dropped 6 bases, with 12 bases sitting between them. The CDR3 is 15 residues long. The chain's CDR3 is CASSQEPGTINEQFF. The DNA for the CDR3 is TGCGCCAGCAGCCAAGAGCCCGGGACCATCAATGAGCAGTTCTTC.

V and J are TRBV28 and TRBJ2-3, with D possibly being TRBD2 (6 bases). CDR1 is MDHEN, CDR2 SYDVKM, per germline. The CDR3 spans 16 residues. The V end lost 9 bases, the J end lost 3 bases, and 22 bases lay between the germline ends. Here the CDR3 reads CASFPAPGVRTDTQYF. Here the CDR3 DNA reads TGTGCCAGTTTTCCTGCCCCGGGAGTAAGGACAGATACGCAGTATTTT.

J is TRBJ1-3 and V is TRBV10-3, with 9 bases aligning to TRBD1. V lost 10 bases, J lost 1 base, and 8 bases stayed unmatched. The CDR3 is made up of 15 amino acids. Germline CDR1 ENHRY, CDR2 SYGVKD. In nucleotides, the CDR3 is TGTGCCACCGGACAGGGGACAAATTCTGGAAACACCATATATTTT. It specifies CATGQGTNSGNTIYF.

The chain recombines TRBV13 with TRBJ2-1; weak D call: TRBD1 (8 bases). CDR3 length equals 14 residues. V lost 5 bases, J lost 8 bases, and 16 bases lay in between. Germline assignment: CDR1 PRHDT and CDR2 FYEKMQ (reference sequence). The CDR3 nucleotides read TGTGCCAGCAGCCTCAGGACAGGGAGGGATGAGCAGTTCTTC. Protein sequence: CASSLRTGRDEQFF.

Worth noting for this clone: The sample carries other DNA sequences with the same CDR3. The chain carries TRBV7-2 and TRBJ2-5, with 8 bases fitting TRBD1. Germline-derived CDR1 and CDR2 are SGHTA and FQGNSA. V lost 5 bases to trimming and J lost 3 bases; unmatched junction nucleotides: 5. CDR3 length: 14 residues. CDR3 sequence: CASSPGQGKETQYF. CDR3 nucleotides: TGTGCCAGCAGCCCTGGACAGGGAAAAGAGACCCAGTACTTC.

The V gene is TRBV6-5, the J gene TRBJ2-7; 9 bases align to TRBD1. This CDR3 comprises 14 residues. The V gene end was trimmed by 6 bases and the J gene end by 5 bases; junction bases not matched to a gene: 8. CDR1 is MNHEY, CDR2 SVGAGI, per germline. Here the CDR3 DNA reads TGTGCCAGCAGGCCGGACAGGGGTAGGAACGAGCAGTACTTC. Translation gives CASRPDRGRNEQYF.

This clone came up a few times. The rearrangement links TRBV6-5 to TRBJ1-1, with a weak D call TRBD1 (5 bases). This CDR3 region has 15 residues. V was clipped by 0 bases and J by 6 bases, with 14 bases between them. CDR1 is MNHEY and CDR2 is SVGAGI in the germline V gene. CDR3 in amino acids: CASSYSRQGVSEAFF. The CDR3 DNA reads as TGTGCCAGCAGTTACTCGCGGCAGGGAGTATCTGAAGCTTTCTTT.

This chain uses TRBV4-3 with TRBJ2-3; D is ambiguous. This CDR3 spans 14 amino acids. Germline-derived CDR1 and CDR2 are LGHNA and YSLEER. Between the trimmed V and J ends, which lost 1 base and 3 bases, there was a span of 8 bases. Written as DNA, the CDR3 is TGCGCCAGCAGCCAAGCAGAGCCAACAGATACGCAGTATTTT. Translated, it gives CASSQAEPTDTQYF.

DNA of the CDR3: TGTGCCAGCACCTACAGGGGAAAGACCCAGTACTTC. It translates to CASTYRGKTQYF. The chain carries TRBV2 and TRBJ2-5, with 7 nucleotides matching TRBD1. Trimming took 7 bases from V and 6 from J; bases not matched to a gene: 5. The CDR3 consists of 12 residues. CDR1 and CDR2 (germline): SNHLY, FYNNEI.

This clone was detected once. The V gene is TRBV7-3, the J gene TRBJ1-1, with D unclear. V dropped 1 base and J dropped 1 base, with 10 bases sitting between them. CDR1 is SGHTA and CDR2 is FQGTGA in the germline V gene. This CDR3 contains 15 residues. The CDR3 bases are TGTGCCAGCAGCTTAATCGGCACGACGAACACTGAAGCTTTCTTT. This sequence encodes CASSLIGTTNTEAFF.

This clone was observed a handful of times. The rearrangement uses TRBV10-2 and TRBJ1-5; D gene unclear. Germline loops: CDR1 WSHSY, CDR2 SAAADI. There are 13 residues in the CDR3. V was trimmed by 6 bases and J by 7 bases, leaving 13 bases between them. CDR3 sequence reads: CASRVSRVQPQHF. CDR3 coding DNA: TGCGCCAGCAGGGTAAGTCGAGTCCAGCCCCAGCATTTT.

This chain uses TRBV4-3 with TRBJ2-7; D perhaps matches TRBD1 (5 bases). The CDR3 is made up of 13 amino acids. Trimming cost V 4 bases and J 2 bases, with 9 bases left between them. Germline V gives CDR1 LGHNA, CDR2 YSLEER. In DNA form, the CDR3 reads TGCGCCAGCAGCCGAGACAGACCCTACGAGCAGTACTTC. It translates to CASSRDRPYEQYF.

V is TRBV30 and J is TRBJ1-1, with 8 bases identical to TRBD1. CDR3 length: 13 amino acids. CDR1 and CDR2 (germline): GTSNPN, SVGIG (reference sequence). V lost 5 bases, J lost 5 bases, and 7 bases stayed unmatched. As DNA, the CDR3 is TGTGCCTGGCAGTCACAGGGGGAGACTGAAGCTTTCTTT. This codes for CAWQSQGETEAFF.

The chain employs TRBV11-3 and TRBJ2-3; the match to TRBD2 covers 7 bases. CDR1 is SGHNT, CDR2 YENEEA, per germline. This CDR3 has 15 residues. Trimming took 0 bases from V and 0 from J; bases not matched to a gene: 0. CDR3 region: CASSLEGGSTDTQYF. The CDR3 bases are TGTGCCAGCAGCTTAGAGGGGGGGAGCACAGATACGCAGTATTTT.

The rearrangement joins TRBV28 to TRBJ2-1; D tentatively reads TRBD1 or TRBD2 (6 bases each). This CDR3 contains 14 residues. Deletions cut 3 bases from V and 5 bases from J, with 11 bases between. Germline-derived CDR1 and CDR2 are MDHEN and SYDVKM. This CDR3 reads CASSFGGQNNEQFF. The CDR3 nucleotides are TGTGCCAGCAGTTTCGGGGGACAAAACAATGAGCAGTTCTTC.